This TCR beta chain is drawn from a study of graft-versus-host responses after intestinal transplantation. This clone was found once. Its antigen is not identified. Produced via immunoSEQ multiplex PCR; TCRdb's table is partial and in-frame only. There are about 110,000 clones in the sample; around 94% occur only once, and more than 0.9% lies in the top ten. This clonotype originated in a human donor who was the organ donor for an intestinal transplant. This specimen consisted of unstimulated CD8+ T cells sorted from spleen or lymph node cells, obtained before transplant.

DNA of the CDR3: TGTGCCAGCAGTTACTCGTTTCCAGGGTACCACGAGCAGTACTTC. Its protein is CASSYSFPGYHEQYF. The genes are TRBV6-6 and TRBJ2-7; D is possibly TRBD1 (5 bases). Trimming shortened V by 0 bases and J by 5 bases, and 14 bases separated the two germline ends. The CDR3 totals 15 residues. Germline V gene data show CDR1 as MNHNY and CDR2 as SVGAGI (reference sequence).